This paragraph reports one TCR beta chain. This record belongs to a study of PD-1 blockade in mismatch repair-deficient tumors. Method: immunoSEQ multiplex PCR; TCRdb's copy keeps in-frame clones and lacks some. The sample lists some 48,000 clones, over 75% seen once, with 2.5% to 4% in the top ten. Trimming removed 8 bases at V and 2 bases at J, with 12 bases between. The CDR3 contains 13 residues. Germline-derived CDR1 and CDR2 are MNHNY and SVGAGI (reference sequence). The clonotype was recovered from an adult with mismatch repair-deficient cancer. The J gene is TRBJ1-2, the V gene TRBV6-6; weak D call: TRBD1 (5 bases). Sequenced material: PBMCs, taken before pembrolizumab treatment. This CDR3 is CASGSGRNYGYTF. The CDR3 DNA follows: TGTGCCAGCGGCTCGGGACGGAACTATGGCTACACCTTC.